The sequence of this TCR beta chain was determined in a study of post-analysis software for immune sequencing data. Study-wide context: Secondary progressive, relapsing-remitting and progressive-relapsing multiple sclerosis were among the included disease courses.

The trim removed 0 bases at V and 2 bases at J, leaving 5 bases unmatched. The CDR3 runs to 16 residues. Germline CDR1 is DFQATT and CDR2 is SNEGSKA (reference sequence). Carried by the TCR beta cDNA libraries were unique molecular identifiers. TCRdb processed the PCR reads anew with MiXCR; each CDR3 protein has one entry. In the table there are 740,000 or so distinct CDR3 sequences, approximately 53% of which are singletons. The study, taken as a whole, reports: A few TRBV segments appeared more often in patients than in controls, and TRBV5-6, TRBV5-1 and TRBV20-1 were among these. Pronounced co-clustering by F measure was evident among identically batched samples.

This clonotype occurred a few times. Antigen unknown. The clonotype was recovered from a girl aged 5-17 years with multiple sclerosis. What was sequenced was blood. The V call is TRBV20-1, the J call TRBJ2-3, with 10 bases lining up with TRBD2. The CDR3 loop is CSARDLTSGVTDTQYF. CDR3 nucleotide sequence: TGCAGTGCTAGAGATCTCACTAGCGGGGTCACAGATACGCAGTATTTT.